These 20 T cell receptor beta chains originate from one sample sequenced in a study of somatic mutations in cytotoxic T cells in rheumatoid arthritis. TCRdb's table, derived via immunoSEQ multiplex PCR, lists solely in-frame clones and lacks some. The sample lists about 11,000 clones, approximately 71% occurring once. Specimen: CD8+ T cells sorted from blood. Source of these receptors: an adult with rheumatoid arthritis.

The chain employs TRBV7-8 and TRBJ1-1; weak D call: TRBD1 (6 bases). CDR1 SGHVS and CDR2 FQNEAQ come from the germline V gene. V was cut by 2 bases and J by 2 bases, with 12 bases left in between. The CDR3 consists of 15 residues. The chain's CDR3 is CASSLSPGDNTEAFF. DNA of the CDR3: TGTGCCAGCAGCTTAAGTCCAGGGGACAACACTGAAGCTTTCTTT.

This clone appeared a few times. The genes are TRBV19 and TRBJ2-7; D not resolved. The CDR3 is made up of 15 amino acids. Trimming took off 3 bases at V and 2 bases at J, with 14 bases between the two ends. Germline-derived CDR1 and CDR2 are LNHDA and SQIVND (reference sequence). The CDR3 coding sequence is TGTGCCAGTAGTATCTTTCTTGGCAGAACCTACGAGCAGTACTTC. Its protein product is CASSIFLGRTYEQYF.

The chain links TRBV5-1 to TRBJ2-7; D may be TRBD2 (5 bases). Germline CDR1 reads SGHRS; CDR2 reads YFSETQ. CDR3 length: 13 residues. Trimming cost V 0 bases and J 3 bases, with 7 bases left between them. This CDR3 is CASSLAGFYEQYF. In nucleotides, the CDR3 is TGCGCCAGCAGCTTGGCGGGGTTCTACGAGCAGTACTTC.

The rearrangement joins TRBV4-1 to TRBJ2-7; TRBD2 matches at 9 bases. CDR1 is MGHRA, CDR2 YSYEKL, per germline. This CDR3 is 15 amino acids long. J was trimmed by 4 bases and V by 0 bases; bases with no gene match: 4. The CDR3 coding sequence is TGCGCCAGCAGCCAAGAAAGAGCGGGGGGTTACGAGCAGTACTTC. It codes for CASSQERAGGYEQYF.

The genes are TRBV10-3 and TRBJ1-2, with a weak D call TRBD1 (5 bases). V was cut by 2 bases and J by 4 bases, with 17 bases left in between. This CDR3 contains 16 residues. Germline values: CDR1 ENHRY, CDR2 SYGVKD. CDR3 sequence: CAISETSGTGLYGYTF. In nucleotides, the CDR3 is TGTGCCATCAGTGAGACCTCCGGGACGGGACTCTATGGCTACACCTTC.

The chain uses TRBV27 and TRBJ2-1, with a possible D match to TRBD1 (6 bases). The CDR3 loop spans 17 amino acids. The V gene lost 1 base and the J gene lost 0 bases, with 13 bases spanning the gap. In germline, CDR1 is MNHEY, CDR2 SMNVEV (reference sequence). DNA of the CDR3: TGTGCCAGCAGTTTATATCCGGGACAAAGCTCCTACAATGAGCAGTTCTTC. Encoded protein: CASSLYPGQSSYNEQFF.

The V call is TRBV27, the J call TRBJ2-2, with TRBD1 matching over 7 bases. With V trimmed by 6 bases and J by 3 bases, 4 bases remained unmatched. Germline V CDR1 and CDR2: MNHEY, SMNVEV (reference sequence). The CDR3 loop spans 14 amino acids. The CDR3 DNA follows: TGTGCCAGCAGGGGGACAGAATACACCGGGGAGCTGTTTTTT. Protein sequence: CASRGTEYTGELFF.

This clone was seen only a few times. The chain employs TRBV5-5 and TRBJ1-3; a possible D gene is TRBD1 (5 bases). Per the germline V gene, CDR1 is SGHKS and CDR2 is YYEKEE (reference sequence). This CDR3 has 16 amino acids. V shed 0 bases and J shed 3 bases, with 13 bases lying between them. The CDR3 reads CASSLAPGAGGNTIYF. CDR3 coding DNA: TGTGCCAGCAGCTTGGCCCCCGGGGCTGGTGGAAACACCATATATTTT.

V is TRBV28 and J is TRBJ1-1; D unresolved. The germline V and J ends were trimmed by 3 bases and 0 bases, with 20 bases remaining between them. The CDR3 covers 18 residues. Germline V gene lookup returns CDR1 MDHEN and CDR2 SYDVKM. CDR3 residues: CASSFMRADPRLNTEAFF. The CDR3 nucleotides read TGTGCCAGCAGTTTTATGCGGGCGGACCCCCGGTTGAACACTGAAGCTTTCTTT. Together with reference TRBV28 and TRBJ1-1, the CDR3 gives the full variable domain: DVKVTQSSRYLVKRTGEKVFLECVQDMDHENMFWYRQDPGLGLRLIYFSYDVKMKEKGDIPEGYSVSREKKERFSLILESASTNQTSMYLCASSFMRADPRLNTEAFFGQGTRLTVV.

As DNA, the CDR3 is TGTGCCAGCAGTTTATGGTCGGGGACAGAAGAGACCCAGTACTTC. It yields the protein CASSLWSGTEETQYF. V gene TRBV28 combines with J gene TRBJ2-5; TRBD1 matches at 7 bases. Germline CDR1 is MDHEN and CDR2 is SYDVKM. J lost 3 bases, V lost 0 bases, and 4 bases had no gene match. This CDR3 region has 15 residues.

This chain uses TRBV30 with TRBJ2-7, with TRBD2 matching over 12 bases. J lost 4 bases, V lost 1 base, and 2 bases had no gene match. This CDR3 contains 14 residues. Germline V gene sequence: CDR1 GTSNPN, CDR2 SVGIG (reference sequence). CDR3 nucleotide sequence: TGTGCCTGGAGTGGGACTAGCGGGATTTACGAGCAGTACTTC. Its translation is CAWSGTSGIYEQYF.

The chain recombines TRBV5-5 with TRBJ2-2; D is undetermined. Germline loops: CDR1 SGHKS, CDR2 YYEKEE (reference sequence). This CDR3 spans 13 amino acids. The ends were cut back, 4 bases at V and 7 bases at J, with 11 bases in the middle. The CDR3, as DNA: TGTGCCAGCAGCCCCCCCGCGAGCGGGGAGCTGTTTTTT. It translates to CASSPPASGELFF.

The sample holds a few counts of this clone. The chain recombines TRBV5-5 with TRBJ2-2; a weak D match, TRBD2 (5 bases). In germline, CDR1 is SGHKS, CDR2 YYEKEE (reference sequence). V shed 0 bases and J shed 4 bases, with 10 bases lying between them. The CDR3 runs 15 residues. CDR3 residues: CASSLGGLSTGELFF. The CDR3, as DNA: TGTGCCAGCAGCTTGGGAGGACTGAGCACCGGGGAGCTGTTTTTT.

This clone was seen only a few times. The chain recombines TRBV7-9 with TRBJ2-3; D is ambiguous. This CDR3 has 15 residues. Trimming left V 4 bases short and J 2 bases short, with 13 bases between. Germline V gene sequence: CDR1 SEHNR, CDR2 FQNEAQ (reference sequence). In DNA form, the CDR3 reads TGTGCCAGCAGCTGGTCGGCCTGGGACACAGATACGCAGTATTTT. It codes for CASSWSAWDTDTQYF. The full variable domain, its missing parts supplied by reference TRBV7-9 and TRBJ2-3, is DTGVSQNPRHKITKRGQNVTFRCDPISEHNRLYWYRQTLGQGPEFLTYFQNEAQLEKSRLLSDRFSAERPKGSFSTLEIQRTEQGDSAMYLCASSWSAWDTDTQYFGPGTRLTVL.

The chain has TRBV11-1 and TRBJ2-7; D perhaps matches TRBD2 (5 bases). The V and J ends lost 4 bases and 7 bases respectively, with 17 bases between them. This CDR3 is 14 amino acids long. CDR1 is SGHAT and CDR2 is FQDESV in the germline V gene (reference sequence). DNA for the CDR3: TGTGCCAGCAGCTCGGGATTCGTGGCATATGAGCAGTACTTC. Its protein product is CASSSGFVAYEQYF.

The rearrangement uses TRBV9 and TRBJ2-3; D unclear. V gave up 4 bases and J gave up 0 bases, with 6 bases separating them. The CDR3 covers 13 residues. Germline CDR1 is SGDLS and CDR2 is YYNGEE. This CDR3 reads CASSPQSTDTQYF. In DNA form, the CDR3 reads TGTGCCAGCAGCCCTCAGAGCACAGATACGCAGTATTTT.

The rearrangement joins TRBV28 to TRBJ2-5; D is perhaps TRBD2 (5 bases). The germline V gene has CDR1 MDHEN and CDR2 SYDVKM. The V and J ends lost 2 bases and 1 base respectively, with 11 bases between them. The CDR3 is 15 amino acids. The CDR3 DNA is TGTGCCAGCAGTTTACCGGGGTGGGTCCAAGAGACCCAGTACTTC. It translates to CASSLPGWVQETQYF.

This clone was counted only a few times. The V gene is TRBV4-1, the J gene TRBJ1-1, with no clear D. CDR3 size: 12 residues. Germline V lookup: CDR1 MGHRA, CDR2 YSYEKL. Trimming left V 7 bases short and J 12 bases short, with 18 bases between. The CDR3 sequence: CASTSFNGVSFF. The CDR3 DNA reads TGCGCCAGCACAAGTTTTAACGGGGTTTCTTTCTTT.

The J gene is TRBJ2-1, the V gene TRBV19; D gene ambiguous. CDR1 and CDR2 from the germline V gene are LNHDA and SQIVND (reference sequence). Trimming took 1 base from V and 6 from J, leaving 7 bases between them. The CDR3 spans 13 residues. The CDR3 nucleotides read TGTGCCAGTAGTATAGGGAACCTCAATGAGCAGTTCTTC. The encoded protein is CASSIGNLNEQFF.

Turning to this clone: The same CDR3 is also encoded by other DNA sequences in this sample. The V call is TRBV11-2, the J call TRBJ2-7; tentative D call: TRBD1 (6 bases). Germline lookup yields CDR1 SGHAT and CDR2 FQNNGV. This CDR3 spans 13 amino acids. Trimming took off 3 bases at V and 3 bases at J, with 9 bases between the two ends. In DNA form, the CDR3 reads TGTGCCAGCAGCTTTGGGGGCAGCTACGAGCAGTACTTC. Its translation is CASSFGGSYEQYF.